A selection of T cell receptor beta chains follows, all from one sample in a study of blood T cells in healthy people across ages. Each CDR3 protein is one row after TCRdb ran MiXCR on the 5' RACE reads. This sample yields about 650,000 distinct CDR3 sequences, of which less than 40% are seen a single time; less than 20% belongs to the top ten. Material for sequencing was blood. The receptors here all came from a woman older than 75 in good health. The CDR3 runs from the conserved cysteine through the conserved F or W. A D gene is named only where the DNA matches it firmly. Where a row states a size, it is once, few, many or the class of an expanded clone; other rows omit it.

V gene,J gene,clone size,D gene,CDR3 DNA,CDR3 protein
TRBV29-1,TRBJ2-3,many,.,TGCAGCGTTGAATGGGGGGGGGCGGGCACGCAGTATTTT,CSVEWGGAGTQYF
TRBV7-2,TRBJ1-1,.,.,TGTGCCAGCAGCAGAGGGGGGGCCTTGGGCACTGAAGCTTTCTTT,CASSRGGALGTEAFF
TRBV30,TRBJ2-6,.,.,TGTGCCTGGAGTGCGTCCATCTGGGCCAACGTCCTGACTTTC,CAWSASIWANVLTF
TRBV7-2,TRBJ2-3,few,TRBD2,TGTGCCAGCAGCTTTGGGCTAGCGGGGGGGCCGCGGATAGATACGCAGTATTTT,CASSFGLAGGPRIDTQYF
TRBV4-1,TRBJ1-6,many,TRBD1,TGCGCCAGCAGCCAGAATCCCGGGACAGGGCATAATTCACCCCTCCACTTT,CASSQNPGTGHNSPLHF
TRBV30,TRBJ1-2,.,TRBD1,TGTGCCTGGTCCGACAGGGCAGGCTACACCTTC,CAWSDRAGYTF
TRBV4-2,TRBJ2-1,many,TRBD1,TGTGCCAGCAGCAACCGGGACAGGCCCTACAATGAGCAGTTCTTC,CASSNRDRPYNEQFF
TRBV20-1,TRBJ2-1,.,TRBD1,TGCAGTGTTAGTTCGGGACAGATTTCCTACAATGAGCAGTTCTTC,CSVSSGQISYNEQFF
TRBV12-3/TRBV12-4,TRBJ1-2,many,TRBD1,TGTGCCAGCAGCACCAAAACCGGGACAGGGAACTATGGCTACACCTTC,CASSTKTGTGNYGYTF
TRBV25-1,TRBJ1-4,.,.,TGTGCCAGCAGTGACTTCGGGACGGGATTAAGGGGAAAACTGTTTTTT,CASSDFGTGLRGKLFF
TRBV29-1,TRBJ2-3,many,.,TGCAGCGTTGATGAGGGGGGGGTTACAGATACGCAGTATTTT,CSVDEGGVTDTQYF
TRBV9,TRBJ2-1,.,TRBD2,TGTACCAGCAGCGTAGCCTTAGCGGGGCACTTCAATGAGCAGTTCTTC,CTSSVALAGHFNEQFF
TRBV12-3/TRBV12-4,TRBJ2-3,.,.,TGTGCCAGCAGTCTCGAAAGGGCCGCAGATACGCAGTATTTT,CASSLERAADTQYF